This TCR beta chain originates from a study of blood T cell repertoires in COVID-19. About the study: The samples span acute and convalescent COVID-19 from the United States, Italy and Spain. From T cells, B-cell-depleted T cells, or PBMCs came the material, which was cDNA or gDNA.

In the original processing: Counts of nucleated cells, estimated from reference gene primer amplification, were obtained. Method: immunoSEQ multiplex PCR; TCRdb's copy keeps in-frame clones and lacks some. Clone size and V and J calls were adopted from that table, with D and trimming inferred from the DNA. This table holds tens of thousands of clones, around 80% found once. A remark on this clone: Other DNA sequences of this sample code for an identical CDR3.

Trimming stripped 5 bases from V and 2 bases from J, with 4 bases between. The CDR3 consists of 12 residues. This rearrangement joins TRBV12-3 or TRBV12-4 to TRBJ1-3; the D is unclear. The sequence was obtained from a man between 60 and 75 years old with active or convalescent COVID-19. What was sequenced was peripheral blood. CDR3 loop: CASSLPGNTIYF. The CDR3 DNA is TGTGCCAGCAGTCTCCCTGGAAACACCATATATTTT.